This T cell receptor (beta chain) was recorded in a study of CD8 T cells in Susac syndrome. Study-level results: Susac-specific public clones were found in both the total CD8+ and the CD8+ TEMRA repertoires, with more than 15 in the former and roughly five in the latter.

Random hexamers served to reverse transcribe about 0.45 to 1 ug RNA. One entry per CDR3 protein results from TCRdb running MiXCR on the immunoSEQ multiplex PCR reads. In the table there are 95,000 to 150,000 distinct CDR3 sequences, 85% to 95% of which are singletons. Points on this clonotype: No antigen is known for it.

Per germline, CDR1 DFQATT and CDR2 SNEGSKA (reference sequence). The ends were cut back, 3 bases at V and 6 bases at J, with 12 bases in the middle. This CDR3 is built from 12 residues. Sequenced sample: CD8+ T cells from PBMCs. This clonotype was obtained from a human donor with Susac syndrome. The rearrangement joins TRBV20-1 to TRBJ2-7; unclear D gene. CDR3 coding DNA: TGCAGTGCTAGCTTAGAGGCCGGCGAGCAGTACTTC. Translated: CSASLEAGEQYF.